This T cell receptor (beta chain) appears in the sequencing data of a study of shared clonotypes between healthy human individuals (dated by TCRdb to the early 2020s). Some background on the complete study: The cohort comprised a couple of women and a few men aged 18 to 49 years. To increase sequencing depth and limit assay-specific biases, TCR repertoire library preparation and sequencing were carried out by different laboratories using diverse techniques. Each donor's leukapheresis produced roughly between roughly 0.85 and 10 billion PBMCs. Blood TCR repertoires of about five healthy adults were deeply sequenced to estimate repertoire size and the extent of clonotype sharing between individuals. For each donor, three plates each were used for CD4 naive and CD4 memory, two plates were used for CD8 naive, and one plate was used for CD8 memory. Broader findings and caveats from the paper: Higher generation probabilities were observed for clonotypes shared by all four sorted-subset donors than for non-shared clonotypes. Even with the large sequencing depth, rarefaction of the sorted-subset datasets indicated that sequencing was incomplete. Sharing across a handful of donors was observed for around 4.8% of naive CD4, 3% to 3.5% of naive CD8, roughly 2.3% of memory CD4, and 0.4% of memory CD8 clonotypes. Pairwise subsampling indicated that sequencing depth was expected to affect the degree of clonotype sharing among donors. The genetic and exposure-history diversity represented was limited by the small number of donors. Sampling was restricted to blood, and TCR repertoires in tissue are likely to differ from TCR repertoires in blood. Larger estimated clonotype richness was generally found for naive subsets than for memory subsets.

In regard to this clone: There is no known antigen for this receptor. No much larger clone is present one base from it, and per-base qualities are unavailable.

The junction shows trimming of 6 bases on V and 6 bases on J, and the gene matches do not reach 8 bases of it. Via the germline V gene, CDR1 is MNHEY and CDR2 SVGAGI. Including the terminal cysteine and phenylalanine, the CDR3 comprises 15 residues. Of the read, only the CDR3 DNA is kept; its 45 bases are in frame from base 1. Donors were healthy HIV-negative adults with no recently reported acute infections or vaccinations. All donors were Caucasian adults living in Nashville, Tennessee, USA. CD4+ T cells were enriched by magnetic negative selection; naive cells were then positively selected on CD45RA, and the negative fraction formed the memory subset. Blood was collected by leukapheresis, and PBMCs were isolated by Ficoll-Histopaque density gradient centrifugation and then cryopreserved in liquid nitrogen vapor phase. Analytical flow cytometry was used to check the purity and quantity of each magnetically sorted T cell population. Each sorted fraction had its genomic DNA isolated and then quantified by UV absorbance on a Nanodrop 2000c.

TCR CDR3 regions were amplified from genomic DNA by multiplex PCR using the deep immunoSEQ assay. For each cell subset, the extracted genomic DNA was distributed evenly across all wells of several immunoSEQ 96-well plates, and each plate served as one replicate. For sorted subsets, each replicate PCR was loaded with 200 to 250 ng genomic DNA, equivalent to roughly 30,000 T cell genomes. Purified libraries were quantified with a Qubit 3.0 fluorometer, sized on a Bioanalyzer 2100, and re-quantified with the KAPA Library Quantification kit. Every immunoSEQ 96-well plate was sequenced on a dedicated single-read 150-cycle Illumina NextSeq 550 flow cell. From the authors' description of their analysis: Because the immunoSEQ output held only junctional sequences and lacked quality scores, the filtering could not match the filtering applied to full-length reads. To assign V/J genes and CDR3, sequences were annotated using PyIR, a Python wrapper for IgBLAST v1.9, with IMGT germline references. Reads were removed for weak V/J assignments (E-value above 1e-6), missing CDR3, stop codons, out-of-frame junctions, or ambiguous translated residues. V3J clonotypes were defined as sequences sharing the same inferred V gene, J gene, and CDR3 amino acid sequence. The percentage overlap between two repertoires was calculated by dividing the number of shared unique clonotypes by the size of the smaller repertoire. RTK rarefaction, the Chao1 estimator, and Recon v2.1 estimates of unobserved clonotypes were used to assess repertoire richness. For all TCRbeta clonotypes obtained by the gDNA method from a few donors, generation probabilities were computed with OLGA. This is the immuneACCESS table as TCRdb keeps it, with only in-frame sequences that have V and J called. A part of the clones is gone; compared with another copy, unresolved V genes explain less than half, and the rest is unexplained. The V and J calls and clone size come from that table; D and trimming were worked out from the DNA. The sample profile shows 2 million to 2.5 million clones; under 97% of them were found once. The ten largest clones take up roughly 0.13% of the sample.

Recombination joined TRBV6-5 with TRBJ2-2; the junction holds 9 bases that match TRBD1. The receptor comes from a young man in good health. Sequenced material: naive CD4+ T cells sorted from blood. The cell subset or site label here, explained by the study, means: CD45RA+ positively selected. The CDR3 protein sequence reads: CASSGVTGGSGELFF. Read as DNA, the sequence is TGTGCCAGCAGCGGAGTAACAGGGGGCTCCGGGGAGCTGTTTTTT.